The rows below give T cell receptor beta chains drawn from one sample of a study of cytomegalovirus exposure and HLA in healthy donors. Sequencing used immunoSEQ multiplex PCR; TCRdb keeps in-frame clones, though not all of them. The table records fewer than 200,000 clones, roughly 80% of them present only once. Sequenced material: PBMCs. The receptors originated from a woman aged 50 to 60 in good health and CMV-seronegative. Each CDR3 is given with its conserved first and last residue. The D gene is left open where the match is weak. Some rows mark clone size as missing; the rest say once, few, many or name a class of expanded clone.

d_call	j_call	v_call	clone_size	cdr3_aa	cdr3_nt
TRBD1	TRBJ1-3	TRBV7-7	-	CASSPGTGRSGNTIYF	TGTGCCAGCAGCCCGGGGACAGGACGCTCTGGAAACACCATATATTTT
TRBD2	TRBJ2-2	TRBV6-6	-	CASRIAGANTGELFF	TGTGCCAGCCGGATAGCGGGGGCGAACACCGGGGAGCTGTTTTTT
-	TRBJ2-7	TRBV21-1	-	CASSPGPGTPDSYEQYF	TGTGCCAGCAGCCCTGGACCCGGGACACCAGACTCCTACGAGCAGTACTTC
TRBD2	TRBJ2-7	TRBV5-8	-	CAVGGRENVFYEQYF	TGTGCCGTAGGAGGGCGGGAGAACGTTTTCTACGAGCAGTACTTC
-	TRBJ1-1	TRBV5-6	-	CASKSTIPGEAFF	TGTGCCAGCAAGAGTACTATCCCGGGTGAAGCTTTCTTT
-	TRBJ2-2	TRBV6-1	-	CASSSGTPGPGELFF	TGTGCCAGTAGTTCCGGGACACCGGGTCCGGGGGAGCTGTTTTTT
-	TRBJ2-3	TRBV18	-	CASSRGRTDTQYF	TGTGCCAGCTCCCGAGGGCGCACAGATACGCAGTATTTT
TRBD1	TRBJ2-1	TRBV15	-	CATSRGQSRDSYNEQFF	TGTGCCACCAGCAGAGGTCAATCACGGGACAGCTACAATGAGCAGTTCTTC
-	TRBJ2-3	TRBV14	once	CASSQDWGSDTQYF	TGTGCCAGCAGCCAAGATTGGGGCTCAGATACGCAGTATTTT
TRBD1	TRBJ1-6	TRBV7-2	few	CASSPVGQRGQGFNSPLHF	TGTGCCAGCAGCCCAGTAGGACAAAGAGGACAGGGTTTTAATTCACCCCTCCACTTT
TRBD1	TRBJ1-4	TRBV9	-	CASSAGQDNEKLFF	TGTGCCAGCAGCGCTGGACAGGATAATGAAAAACTGTTTTTT
-	TRBJ2-3	TRBV6-6	-	CASRYGQSRDTQYF	TGTGCCAGCAGATACGGACAGTCCAGAGATACGCAGTATTTT
TRBD1	TRBJ1-6	TRBV30	-	CAWRGTGGDSPLHF	TGTGCCTGGAGGGGGACAGGGGGCGATTCACCCCTCCACTTT
-	TRBJ2-5	TRBV11-2	-	CASSLHYRAEGRETQYF	TGTGCCAGCAGCTTACATTATCGAGCGGAGGGAAGGGAGACCCAGTACTTC
TRBD1	TRBJ2-2	TRBV6-1	-	CASTGTGFYTGELFF	TGTGCCAGCACCGGGACAGGGTTTTACACCGGGGAGCTGTTTTTT
-	TRBJ2-7	TRBV12-5	-	CASGLVSDISGGATYEQYF	TGTGCTAGTGGTTTGGTATCGGACATTTCAGGAGGGGCCACTTACGAGCAGTACTTC
TRBD1	TRBJ2-1	TRBV11-2	-	CASSLDRDRGYNEQFF	TGTGCCAGCAGCTTAGATCGGGACAGGGGGTACAATGAGCAGTTCTTC
-	TRBJ1-1	TRBV27	-	CASSGAENTEAFF	TGTGCCAGTTCAGGGGCCGAAAACACTGAAGCTTTCTTT
-	TRBJ2-3	TRBV9	-	CASSVGQTGTQYF	TGTGCCAGCAGCGTAGGGCAGACAGGTACGCAGTATTTT
-	TRBJ1-2	TRBV7-2	-	CASSPTRNYGYTF	TGTGCCAGCAGCCCGACTCGGAACTATGGCTACACCTTC
TRBD1	TRBJ2-7	TRBV7-2	-	CASSQLRQGSYEQYF	TGTGCCAGCAGCCAACTTCGACAGGGCTCCTACGAGCAGTACTTC
-	TRBJ2-5	TRBV6-6	-	CASNRGGETQYF	TGTGCCAGCAATAGGGGAGGCGAGACCCAGTACTTC
-	TRBJ2-3	TRBV5-1	-	CASSGGITDTQYF	TGCGCCAGCAGTGGCGGGATCACAGATACGCAGTATTTT
-	TRBJ2-1	TRBV21-1	-	CASSFQRCEQFF	TGTGCCAGCAGCTTTCAGCGGTGTGAGCAGTTCTTC
TRBD1	TRBJ1-2	TRBV6-6	few	CASSYTTGVGYTF	TGTGCCAGCAGTTACACGACAGGGGTTGGCTACACCTTC